This T cell receptor (beta chain) derives from a study of cytomegalovirus exposure and HLA in healthy donors. Findings of the study overall: Accurate HLA-A and HLA-B prediction from TCR beta sequences was reported for most subjects. On later analysis, the bulk of CMV-associated TCR beta chains appeared to be HLA-restricted. Presence/absence analyses supposed approximately even sequencing depth among donors. CMV serostatus was the sole immune exposure information available.

Germline CDR1 is MNHNS and CDR2 is SASEGT. The CDR3 totals 14 residues. Trimming stripped 3 bases from V and 7 bases from J, with 15 bases between. Primers included in the PCR were 60 Vbeta and 13 Jbeta primers. Generated by immunoSEQ multiplex PCR, the TCRdb table keeps only in-frame clones and is missing some. The sample contains approximately 210,000 clones, approximately 86% of which appear only once. Worth noting for this clone: Its target is unknown.

This sequence was found in a woman younger than 30 in good health and CMV-seronegative. The gene calls are TRBV6-1 and TRBJ2-5; a possible D gene is TRBD1 (5 bases). Sequenced sample: PBMCs. For the CDR3, the DNA is TGTGCCAGCAGTGAGCAAACAGGCCCGGGGACCCAGTACTTC. This sequence encodes CASSEQTGPGTQYF.